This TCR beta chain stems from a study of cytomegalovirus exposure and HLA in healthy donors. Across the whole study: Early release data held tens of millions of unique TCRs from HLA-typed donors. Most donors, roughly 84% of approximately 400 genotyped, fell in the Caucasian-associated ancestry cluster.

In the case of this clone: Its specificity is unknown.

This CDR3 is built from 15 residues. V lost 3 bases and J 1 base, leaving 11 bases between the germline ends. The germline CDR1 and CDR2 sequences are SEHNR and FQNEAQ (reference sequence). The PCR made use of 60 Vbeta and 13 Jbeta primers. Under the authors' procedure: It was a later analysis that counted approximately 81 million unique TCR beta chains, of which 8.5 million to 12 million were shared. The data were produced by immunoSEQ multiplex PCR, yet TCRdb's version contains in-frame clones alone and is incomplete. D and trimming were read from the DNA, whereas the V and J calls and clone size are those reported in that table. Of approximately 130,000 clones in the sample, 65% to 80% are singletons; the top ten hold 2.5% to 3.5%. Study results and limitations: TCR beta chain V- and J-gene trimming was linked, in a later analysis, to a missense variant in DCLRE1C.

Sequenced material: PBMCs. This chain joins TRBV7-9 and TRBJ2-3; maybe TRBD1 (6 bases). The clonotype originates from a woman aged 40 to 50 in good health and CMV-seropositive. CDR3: CASSLMDSGTDTQYF. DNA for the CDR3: TGTGCCAGCAGCTTGATGGACAGTGGCACAGATACGCAGTATTTT.